This T cell receptor beta chain came from a study of blood T cell repertoires in COVID-19. Background on the study: Both acute and convalescent COVID-19 samples were obtained from the United States, Italy and Spain. Nucleic acid was either cDNA or gDNA, and it came from T cells, B-cell-depleted T cells, or PBMCs.

This CDR3 has 15 residues. The V gene's germline CDR1 is KGHSH and CDR2 LQKENI. V was clipped by 3 bases and J by 6 bases; unmatched bases: 5. As originally analysed: Amplification with reference gene primers provided the estimates of nucleated cell counts. Profiling relied on immunoSEQ multiplex PCR, and the TCRdb table lists in-frame clones only, not all of them. Clonal size and the V and J genes are those of that table, whereas D and trimming came from the DNA. The table lists more than 150,000 clones, approximately 82% of them singletons. The material sequenced was peripheral blood. V usage is TRBV18 and J usage is TRBJ1-4; 9 bases are shared with TRBD1. The receptor was derived from a woman in her forties or fifties with acute or convalescent COVID-19. CDR3 amino acids: CASSPLQGADEKLFF. The CDR3 DNA reads as TGTGCCAGCTCACCCTTACAGGGGGCGGATGAAAAACTGTTTTTT.